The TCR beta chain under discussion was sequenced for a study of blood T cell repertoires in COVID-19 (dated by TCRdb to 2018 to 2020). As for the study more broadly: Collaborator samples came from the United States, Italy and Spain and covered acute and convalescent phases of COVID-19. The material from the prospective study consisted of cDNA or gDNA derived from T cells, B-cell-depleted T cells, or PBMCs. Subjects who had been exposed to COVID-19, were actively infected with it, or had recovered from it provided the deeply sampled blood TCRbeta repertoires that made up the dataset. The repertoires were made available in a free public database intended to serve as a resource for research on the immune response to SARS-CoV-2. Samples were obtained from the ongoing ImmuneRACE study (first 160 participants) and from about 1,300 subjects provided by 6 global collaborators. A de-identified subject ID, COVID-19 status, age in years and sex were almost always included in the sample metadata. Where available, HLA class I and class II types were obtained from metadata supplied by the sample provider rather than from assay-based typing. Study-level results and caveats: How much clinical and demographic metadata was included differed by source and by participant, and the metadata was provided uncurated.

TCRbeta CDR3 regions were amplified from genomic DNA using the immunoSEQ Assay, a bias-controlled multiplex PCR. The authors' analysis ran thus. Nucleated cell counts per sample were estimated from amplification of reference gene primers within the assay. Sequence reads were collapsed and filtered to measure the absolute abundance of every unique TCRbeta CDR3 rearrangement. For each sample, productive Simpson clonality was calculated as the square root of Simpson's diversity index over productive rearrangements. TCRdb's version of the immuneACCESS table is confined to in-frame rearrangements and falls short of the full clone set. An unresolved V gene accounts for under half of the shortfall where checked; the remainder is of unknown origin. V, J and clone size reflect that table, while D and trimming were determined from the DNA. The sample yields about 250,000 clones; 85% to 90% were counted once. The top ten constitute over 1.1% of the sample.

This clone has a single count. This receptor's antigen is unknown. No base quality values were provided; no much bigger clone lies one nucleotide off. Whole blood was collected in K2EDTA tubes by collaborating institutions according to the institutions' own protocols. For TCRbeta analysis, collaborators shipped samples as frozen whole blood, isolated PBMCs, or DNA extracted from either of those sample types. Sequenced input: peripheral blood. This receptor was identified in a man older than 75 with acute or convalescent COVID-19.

The CDR3 protein sequence reads: CASASQGPPGNTIYF. The DNA reads as follows: TGTGCCAGTGCGTCACAGGGGCCTCCTGGAAACACCATATATTTT. The rearrangement combines TRBV19 with TRBJ1-3; the junction holds 7 bases that match TRBD1. Unmatched junction bases come to 9, with V trimmed by 8 bases and J by 2 bases. CDR1 and CDR2 were assigned from the germline V gene (reference sequence) as LNHDA and SQIVND. CDR3 length: 15 amino acids, cysteine to phenylalanine. The read is trimmed to its CDR3 DNA, 45 bases read in frame from base 1.